The 8 T cell receptor beta chains listed next were all sequenced from one sample in a study of T cells after yellow fever vaccination. One entry per CDR3 protein, called by TCRdb with MiXCR from the 5' RACE reads. The sample carries around 50,000 distinct CDR3 sequences, around 6.8% recorded once. Source: PBMCs, either bulk or a sorted T-cell subset (CD4+, CD8+, memory, or dextramer-sorted; not recorded which), taken 45 days after the yellow fever booster vaccination. The origin of the receptors is a man aged 25 to 40 who received the YFV17D yellow fever vaccine.

Ten or more counts support this clonotype. The chain employs TRBV6-5 and TRBJ2-2; D is unresolved. CDR3 length equals 13 residues. CDR1 is MNHEY and CDR2 is SVGAGI in the germline V gene. Trimming stripped 3 bases from V and 5 bases from J, with 7 bases between. The CDR3 is CASSYTRTGELFF. CDR3 DNA sequence: TGTGCCAGCAGTTATACAAGAACCGGGGAGCTGTTTTTT.

As concerns this clonotype: A much bigger clone sits one base away, suggesting this may be a read error. The V and J genes are TRBV20-1 and TRBJ2-1, with a possible D match to TRBD2 (6 bases). This CDR3 is 15 amino acids long. Germline CDR1 is DFQATT and CDR2 is SNEGSKA (reference sequence). V was clipped by 3 bases and J by 9 bases, with 21 bases between them. The CDR3 region is CSARTDRESSFEQFF. Written as DNA, the CDR3 is TGCAGTGCTAGGACGGACCGGGAGTCCTCCTTTGAGCAGTTCTTC.

This clonotype was observed at least ten times. The gene calls are TRBV4-3 and TRBJ2-3; D is perhaps TRBD2 (7 bases). Germline-derived CDR1 and CDR2 are LGHNA and YSLEER. CDR3 length: 18 amino acids. V gave up 1 base and J gave up 3 bases, with 20 bases separating them. Here the CDR3 DNA reads TGCGCCAGCAGCCAAGCTGGCCGGGGGGCGCGGGGGACAGATACGCAGTATTTT. Its protein is CASSQAGRGARGTDTQYF.

Ten or more counts support this clonotype. This rearrangement joins TRBV30 to TRBJ1-1, with D tentatively TRBD1 (5 bases). CDR3 size: 10 residues. The V gene's germline CDR1 is GTSNPN and CDR2 SVGIG (reference sequence). V lost 5 bases, J lost 8 bases, and 9 bases lay in between. CDR3 region: CAWDRTEAFF. The DNA of the CDR3 is TGTGCCTGGGACAGAACCGAAGCTTTCTTT.

This clonotype was seen a few times. This chain uses TRBV5-4 with TRBJ1-4, with D possibly being TRBD1 (5 bases). The germline V and J ends were trimmed by 4 bases and 7 bases, with 14 bases remaining between them. The V gene's germline CDR1 is SGHNT and CDR2 YYREEE (reference sequence). CDR3 length equals 14 residues. This CDR3 is CASSGTGKGEKLFF. The DNA of the CDR3 is TGTGCCAGCAGCGGGACTGGGAAGGGTGAAAAACTGTTTTTT.

A remark on this clonotype: A read error is possible here, since a much larger clone lies one base away. The chain employs TRBV20-1 and TRBJ2-5; D remains unclear. Germline CDR1 is DFQATT and CDR2 is SNEGSKA (reference sequence). Trimming cost V 0 bases and J 2 bases, with 10 bases left between them. This CDR3 is 14 amino acids long. The CDR3 coding sequence is TGCAGTGCTAGAGATCCCCTGGAGCAAGAGACCCAGTACTTC. It translates to CSARDPLEQETQYF.

The genes are TRBV20-1 and TRBJ1-2; 10 nucleotides agree with TRBD1. The CDR3 is 13 residues long. The V gene's germline CDR1 is DFQATT and CDR2 SNEGSKA (reference sequence). V shed 4 bases and J 8 bases; nucleotides not matched to a gene: 7. The CDR3 is CSAMYGTGDGYTF. The DNA of the CDR3 is TGCAGTGCTATGTACGGGACAGGGGACGGCTACACCTTC.

This clonotype came up many times. The chain couples TRBV13 to TRBJ2-4, with 8 bases aligning to TRBD1. The CDR3 extends over 13 amino acids. Trimming at V came to 3 bases and at J to 6 bases, leaving 1 base not matched to a gene. Germline V gene sequence: CDR1 PRHDT, CDR2 FYEKMQ (reference sequence). CDR3 sequence (DNA): TGTGCCAGCAGCTTGGGGACAGGAAACATTCAGTACTTC. It codes for CASSLGTGNIQYF.